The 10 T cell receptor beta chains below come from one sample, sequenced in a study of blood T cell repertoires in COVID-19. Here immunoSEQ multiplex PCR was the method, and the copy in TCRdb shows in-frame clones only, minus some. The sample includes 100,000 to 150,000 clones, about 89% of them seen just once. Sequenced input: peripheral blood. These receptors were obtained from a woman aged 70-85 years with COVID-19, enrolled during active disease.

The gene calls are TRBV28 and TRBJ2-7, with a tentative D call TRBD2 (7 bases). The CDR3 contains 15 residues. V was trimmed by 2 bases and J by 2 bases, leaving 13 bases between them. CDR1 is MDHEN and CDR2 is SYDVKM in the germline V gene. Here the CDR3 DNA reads TGTGCCAGCAGTTTAGGCGGGGGCAGAACCTACGAGCAGTACTTC. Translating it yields CASSLGGGRTYEQYF.

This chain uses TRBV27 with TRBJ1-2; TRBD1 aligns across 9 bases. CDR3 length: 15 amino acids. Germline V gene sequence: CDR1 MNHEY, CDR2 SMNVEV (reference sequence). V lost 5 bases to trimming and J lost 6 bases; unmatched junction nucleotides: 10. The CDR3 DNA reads TGTGCCAGCAGTCGACAACCTACAGGGGGCCATGGCTACACCTTC. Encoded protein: CASSRQPTGGHGYTF.

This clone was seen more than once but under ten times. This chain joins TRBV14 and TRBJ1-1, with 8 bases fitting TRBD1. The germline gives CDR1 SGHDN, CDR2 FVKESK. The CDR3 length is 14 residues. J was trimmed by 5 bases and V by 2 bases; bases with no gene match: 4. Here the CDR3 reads CASSQQGAWTEAFF. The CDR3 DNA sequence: TGTGCCAGCAGCCAACAGGGGGCTTGGACTGAAGCTTTCTTT. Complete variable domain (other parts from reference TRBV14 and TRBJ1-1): EAGVTQFPSHSVIEKGQTVTLRCDPISGHDNLYWYRRVMGKEIKFLLHFVKESKQDESGMPNNRFLAERTGGTYSTLKVQPAELEDSGVYFCASSQQGAWTEAFFGQGTRLTVV.

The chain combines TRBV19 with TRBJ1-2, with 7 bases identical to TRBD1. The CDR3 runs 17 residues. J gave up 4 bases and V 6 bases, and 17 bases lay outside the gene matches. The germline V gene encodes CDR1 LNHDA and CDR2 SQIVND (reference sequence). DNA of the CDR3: TGTGCCAGTAGACCTTCCTCGACAGGGAAAAACATCTATGGCTACACCTTC. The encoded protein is CASRPSSTGKNIYGYTF.

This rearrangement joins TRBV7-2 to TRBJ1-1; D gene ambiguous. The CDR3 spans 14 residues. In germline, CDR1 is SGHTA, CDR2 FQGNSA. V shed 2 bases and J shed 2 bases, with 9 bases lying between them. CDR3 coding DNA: TGTGCCAGCAGCTTATATCCGGGTAACACTGAAGCTTTCTTT. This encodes CASSLYPGNTEAFF.

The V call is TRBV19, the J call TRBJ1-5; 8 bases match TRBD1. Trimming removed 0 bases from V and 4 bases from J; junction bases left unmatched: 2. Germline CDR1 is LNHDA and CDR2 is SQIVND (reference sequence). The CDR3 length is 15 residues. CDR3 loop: CASSIEDRANQPQHF. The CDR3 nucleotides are TGTGCCAGTAGTATAGAGGACAGGGCTAATCAGCCCCAGCATTTT.

CDR3 sequence: CASSAGTYPPLHF. The CDR3 bases are TGTGCCAGCAGCGCTGGGACATACCCACCCCTCCACTTT. The chain combines TRBV9 with TRBJ1-6; TRBD1 might be the D (6 bases). Germline values: CDR1 SGDLS, CDR2 YYNGEE. This CDR3 spans 13 amino acids. Trimming removed 3 bases from V and 11 bases from J, with 12 bases in between.

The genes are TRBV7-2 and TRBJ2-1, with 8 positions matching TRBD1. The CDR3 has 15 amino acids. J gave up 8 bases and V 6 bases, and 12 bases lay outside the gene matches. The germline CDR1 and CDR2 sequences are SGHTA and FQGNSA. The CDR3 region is CASSRGQGVGDEQFF. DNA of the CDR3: TGTGCCAGCAGTCGCGGACAGGGAGTTGGCGATGAGCAGTTCTTC.

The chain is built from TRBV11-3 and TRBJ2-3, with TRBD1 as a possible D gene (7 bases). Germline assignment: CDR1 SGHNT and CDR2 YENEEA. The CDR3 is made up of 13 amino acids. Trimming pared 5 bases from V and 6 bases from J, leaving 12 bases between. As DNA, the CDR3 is TGTGCCAGCAGCCAGGGGGGAGAGGATACGCAGTATTTT. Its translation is CASSQGGEDTQYF.

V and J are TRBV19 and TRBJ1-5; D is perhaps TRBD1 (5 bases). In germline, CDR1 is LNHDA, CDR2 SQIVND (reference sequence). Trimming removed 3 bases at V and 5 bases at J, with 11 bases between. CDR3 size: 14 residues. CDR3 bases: TGTGCCAGTAGTATTAGGGGTTCCGATCAGCCCCAGCATTTT. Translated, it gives CASSIRGSDQPQHF.